These 5 T cell receptor beta chains came from one sample sequenced in a study of OX40 agonist ivuxolimab in advanced cancers. This table comes from immunoSEQ multiplex PCR, and its TCRdb copy is limited to in-frame clones, with some not included. This sample has some 100,000 clones; around 91% occur once, and the top ten carry around 0.86%. Material: CD4+ or CD8+ T cells sorted from blood, obtained in a trial of the OX40 agonist ivuxolimab. The receptor source for this set is an adult with an advanced solid tumor such as melanoma, head and neck, liver or kidney cancer.

The chain combines TRBV9 with TRBJ1-3; 7 bases agree with TRBD1. The J segment lost 5 bases and the V segment lost 3 bases, leaving 5 bases of the junction unmatched. CDR1 is SGDLS and CDR2 is YYNGEE in the germline V gene. CDR3 length: 14 amino acids. The CDR3 region is CASSARDSRNTIYF. The CDR3 DNA reads as TGTGCCAGCAGCGCCCGGGACAGTAGAAACACCATATATTTT.

This clone is medium-sized. J is TRBJ1-2 and V is TRBV4-2; D unresolved. The CDR3 runs to 15 residues. V lost 1 base and J lost 4, with 13 bases in between. Germline V CDR1 and CDR2: LGHNA, YNFKEQ. CDR3 in amino acids: CASSQGGGIIYGYTF. CDR3 DNA: TGTGCCAGCAGCCAAGGAGGCGGGATTATCTATGGCTACACCTTC.

Only one count was recorded for this clone. The genes are TRBV7-2 and TRBJ2-7; 11 positions agree with TRBD1. The junction had 2 bases not matched to a gene; V was cut back by 1 base and J by 3 bases. Per the germline V gene, CDR1 is SGHTA and CDR2 is FQGNSA. This CDR3 has 15 residues. CDR3 in amino acids: CASSLEGTGGYEQYF. In nucleotides, the CDR3 is TGTGCCAGCAGCTTAGAGGGGACAGGGGGCTACGAGCAGTACTTC. The full variable domain, with the rest looked up from reference TRBV7-2 and TRBJ2-7, is GAGVSQSPSNKVTEKGKDVELRCDPISGHTALYWYRQSLGQGLEFLIYFQGNSAPDKSGLPSDRFSAERTGGSVSTLTIQRTQQEDSAVYLCASSLEGTGGYEQYFGPGTRLTVT.

This sequence joins TRBV11-2 and TRBJ2-5; 11 bases fit TRBD2. Germline V gene sequence: CDR1 SGHAT, CDR2 FQNNGV. V gave up 1 base and J gave up 5 bases; unmatched junction bases: 9. The length of the CDR3 is 17 residues. The CDR3 protein is CASSLGLAGLQGETQYF. The DNA for the CDR3 is TGTGCCAGCAGCTTAGGACTAGCGGGATTACAAGGGGAGACCCAGTACTTC.

The chain has TRBV6-1 and TRBJ2-3; D remains unclear. Deletions cut 4 bases from V and 6 bases from J, with 17 bases between. Per the germline V gene, CDR1 is MNHNS and CDR2 is SASEGT. The length of the CDR3 is 15 residues. CDR3 sequence reads: CASSGEGRYIDTQYF. DNA for the CDR3: TGTGCCAGCAGTGGTGAAGGGCGATACATCGATACGCAGTATTTT.